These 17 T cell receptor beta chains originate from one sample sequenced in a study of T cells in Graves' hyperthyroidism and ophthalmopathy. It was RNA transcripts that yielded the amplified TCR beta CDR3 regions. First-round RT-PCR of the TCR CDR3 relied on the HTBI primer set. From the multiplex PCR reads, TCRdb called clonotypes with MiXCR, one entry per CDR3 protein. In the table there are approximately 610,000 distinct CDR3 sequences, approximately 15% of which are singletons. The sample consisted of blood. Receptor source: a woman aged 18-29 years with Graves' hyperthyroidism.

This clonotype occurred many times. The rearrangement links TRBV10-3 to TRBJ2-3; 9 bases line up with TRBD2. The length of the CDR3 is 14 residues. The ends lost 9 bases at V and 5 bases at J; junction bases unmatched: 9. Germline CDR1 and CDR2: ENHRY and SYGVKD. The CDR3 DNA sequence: TGTGCCATTACCAGCGGCGGGGGGGTAGATACGCAGTATTTT. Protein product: CAITSGGGVDTQYF.

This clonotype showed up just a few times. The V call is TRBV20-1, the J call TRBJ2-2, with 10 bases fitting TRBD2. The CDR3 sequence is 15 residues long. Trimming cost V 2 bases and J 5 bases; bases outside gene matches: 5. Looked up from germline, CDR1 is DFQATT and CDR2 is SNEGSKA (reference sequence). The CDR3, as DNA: TGCAGTGCTAGACCTAGCGGGAGAACTACCGGGGAGCTGTTTTTT. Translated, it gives CSARPSGRTTGELFF.

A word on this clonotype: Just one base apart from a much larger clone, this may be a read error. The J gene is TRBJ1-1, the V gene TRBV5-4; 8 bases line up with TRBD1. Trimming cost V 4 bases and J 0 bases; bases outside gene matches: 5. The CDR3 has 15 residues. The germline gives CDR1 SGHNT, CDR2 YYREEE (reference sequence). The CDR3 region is CASSRDRPMNTEAFF. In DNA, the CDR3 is TGTGCCAGCAGCCGGGACAGGCCCATGAACACTGAAGCTTTCTTT.

In nucleotides, the CDR3 is TGTGCCAGCCGGGGAAAAGGCAGGGAGGGCACAGATACGCAGTATTTT. This codes for CASRGKGREGTDTQYF. The rearrangement links TRBV6-1 to TRBJ2-3; a possible D gene is TRBD2 (6 bases). CDR1 is MNHNS, CDR2 SASEGT, per germline. CDR3 size: 16 residues. V lost 8 bases and J lost 1, with 19 bases in between.

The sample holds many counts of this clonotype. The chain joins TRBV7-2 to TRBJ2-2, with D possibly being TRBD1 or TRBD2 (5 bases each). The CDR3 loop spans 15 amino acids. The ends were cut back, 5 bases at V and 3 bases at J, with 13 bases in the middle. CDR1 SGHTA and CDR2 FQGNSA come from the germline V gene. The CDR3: CASSPGASYTGELFF. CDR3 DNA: TGTGCCAGCAGCCCCGGGGCCAGTTACACCGGGGAGCTGTTTTTT. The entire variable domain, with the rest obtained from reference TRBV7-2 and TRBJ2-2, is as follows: GAGVSQSPSNKVTEKGKDVELRCDPISGHTALYWYRQSLGQGLEFLIYFQGNSAPDKSGLPSDRFSAERTGGSVSTLTIQRTQQEDSAVYLCASSPGASYTGELFFGEGSRLTVL.

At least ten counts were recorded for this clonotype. The CDR3 region is CASRLQGTYEQYF. As DNA, the CDR3 is TGTGCCAGCAGGTTACAGGGGACCTACGAGCAGTACTTC. The rearrangement uses TRBV12-3 or TRBV12-4 and TRBJ2-7; 7 nucleotides line up with TRBD1. The CDR3 has 13 amino acids. J gave up 2 bases and V 6 bases, and 4 bases lay outside the gene matches.

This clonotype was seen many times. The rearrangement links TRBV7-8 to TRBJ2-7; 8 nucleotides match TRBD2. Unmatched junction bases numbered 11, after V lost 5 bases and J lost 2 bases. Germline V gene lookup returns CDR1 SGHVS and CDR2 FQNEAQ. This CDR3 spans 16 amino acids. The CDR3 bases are TGTGCCAGCAGCCCCTCGGGTAGCGGGGTGCCCTACGAGCAGTACTTC. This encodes CASSPSGSGVPYEQYF.

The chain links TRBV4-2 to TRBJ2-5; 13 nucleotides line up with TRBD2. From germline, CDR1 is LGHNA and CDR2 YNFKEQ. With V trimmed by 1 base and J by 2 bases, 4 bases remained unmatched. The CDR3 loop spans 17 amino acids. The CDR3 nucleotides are TGTGCCAGCAGCCAAGGACTAGCGGGGGGACCTCAAGAGACCCAGTACTTC. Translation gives CASSQGLAGGPQETQYF.

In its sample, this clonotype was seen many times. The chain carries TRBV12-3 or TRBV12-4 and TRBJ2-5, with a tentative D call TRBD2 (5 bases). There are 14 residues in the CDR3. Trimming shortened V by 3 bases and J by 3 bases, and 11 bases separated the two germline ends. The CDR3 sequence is CASSFEGSEETQYF. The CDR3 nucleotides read TGTGCCAGCAGTTTCGAGGGTTCGGAAGAGACCCAGTACTTC.

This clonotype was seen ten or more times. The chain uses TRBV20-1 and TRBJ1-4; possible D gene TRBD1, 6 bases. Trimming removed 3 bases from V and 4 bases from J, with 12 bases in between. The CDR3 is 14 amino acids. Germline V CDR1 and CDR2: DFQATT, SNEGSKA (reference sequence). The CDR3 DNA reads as TGCAGTGCTAGGAAGACAGGAAATAATGAAAAACTGTTTTTT. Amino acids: CSARKTGNNEKLFF.

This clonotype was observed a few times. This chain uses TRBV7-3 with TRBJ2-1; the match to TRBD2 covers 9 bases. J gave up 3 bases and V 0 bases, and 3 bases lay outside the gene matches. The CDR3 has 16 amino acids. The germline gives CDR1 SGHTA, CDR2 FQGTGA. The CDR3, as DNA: TGTGCCAGCAGCTTAACGCCTAGCGGGGACTACAATGAGCAGTTCTTC. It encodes CASSLTPSGDYNEQFF.

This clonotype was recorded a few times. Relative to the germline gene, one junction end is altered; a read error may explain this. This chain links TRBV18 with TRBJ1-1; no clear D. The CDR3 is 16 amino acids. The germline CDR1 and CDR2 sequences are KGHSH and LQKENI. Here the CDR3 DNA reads TGTGCCAGCTCACCACTCTCGAGGGTAGGAGAGGCTGAAGCTTCCTTT. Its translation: CASSPLSRVGEAEASF.

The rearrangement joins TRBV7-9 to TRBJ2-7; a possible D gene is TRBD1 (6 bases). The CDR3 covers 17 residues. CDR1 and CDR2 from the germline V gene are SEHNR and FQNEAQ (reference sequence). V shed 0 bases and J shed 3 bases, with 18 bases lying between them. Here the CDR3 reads CASSLALASMGHYEQYF. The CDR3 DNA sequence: TGTGCCAGCAGCTTAGCCCTAGCTTCTATGGGACACTACGAGCAGTACTTC.

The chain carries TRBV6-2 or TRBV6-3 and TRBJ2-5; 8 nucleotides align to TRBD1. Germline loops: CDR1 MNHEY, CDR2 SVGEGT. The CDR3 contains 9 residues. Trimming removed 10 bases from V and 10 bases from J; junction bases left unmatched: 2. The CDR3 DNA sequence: TGTGCCACGGGACAGGTCCAGTACTTC. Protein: CATGQVQYF.

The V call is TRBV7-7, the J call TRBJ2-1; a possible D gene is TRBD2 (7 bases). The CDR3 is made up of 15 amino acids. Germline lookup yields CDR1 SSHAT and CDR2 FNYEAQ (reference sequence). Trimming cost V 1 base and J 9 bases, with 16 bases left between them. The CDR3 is CASSLVAGAVGEQFF. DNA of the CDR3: TGTGCCAGCAGCTTAGTCGCGGGGGCGGTGGGTGAGCAGTTCTTC.

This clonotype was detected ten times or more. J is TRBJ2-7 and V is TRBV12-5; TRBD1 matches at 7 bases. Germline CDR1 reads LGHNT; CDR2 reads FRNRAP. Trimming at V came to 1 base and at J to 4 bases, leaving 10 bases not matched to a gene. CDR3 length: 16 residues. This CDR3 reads CASGLALRTGVYEQYF. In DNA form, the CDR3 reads TGTGCTAGTGGTTTGGCGCTGCGGACAGGAGTGTACGAGCAGTACTTC. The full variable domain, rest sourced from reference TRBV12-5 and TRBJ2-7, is DARVTQTPRHKVTEMGQEVTMRCQPILGHNTVFWYRQTMMQGLELLAYFRNRAPLDDSGMPKDRFSAEMPDATLATLKIQPSEPRDSAVYFCASGLALRTGVYEQYFGPGTRLTVT.

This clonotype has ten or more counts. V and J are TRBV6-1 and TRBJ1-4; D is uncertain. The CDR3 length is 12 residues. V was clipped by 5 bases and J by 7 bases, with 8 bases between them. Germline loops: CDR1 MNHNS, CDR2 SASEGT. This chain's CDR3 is CASSQLVEKLFF. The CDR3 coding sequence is TGTGCCAGCAGTCAACTCGTTGAAAAACTGTTTTTT.